This T cell receptor (beta chain) is from a study of cytomegalovirus exposure and HLA in healthy donors. PCR involved 60 Vbeta and 13 Jbeta primers. The assay was immunoSEQ multiplex PCR, and TCRdb's table has in-frame clones only and misses some. The sample includes 95,000 to 150,000 clones, roughly three fifths of them seen just once. Trimming removed 4 bases from V and 6 bases from J, with 10 bases in between. The CDR3 consists of 12 residues. Germline V gene data show CDR1 as KGHSH and CDR2 as LQKENI. Findings and limits, study-wide: Overall, roughly 160 TCR beta chains were annotated as cytomegalovirus-associated.

Comment on this clone: Its specificity is unknown.

At the time of sampling, donors were nominally healthy, though unrecorded immune exposures were likely. The sample comprised PBMCs. The chain employs TRBV18 and TRBJ2-7; D gene unclear. The sequence was obtained from a woman aged 35 to 49 in good health and CMV-seropositive. The CDR3 loop reads CASSLSLAEQYF. In DNA, the CDR3 is TGTGCCAGCTCACTCTCTTTGGCCGAGCAGTACTTC.